What follows are 20 T cell receptor beta chains derived from one specimen sequenced in a study of cytomegalovirus exposure and HLA in healthy donors. Sequenced by immunoSEQ multiplex PCR; TCRdb stores in-frame clones only, minus some. The sample includes about 180,000 clones, less than 85% of them seen just once. Sequencing used PBMCs. The source of these receptors is a man in his late teens or twenties in good health and CMV-seropositive.

This clone was seen just once. This sequence joins TRBV9 and TRBJ1-1; D might be TRBD1 (6 bases). V gave up 6 bases and J gave up 4 bases, with 16 bases separating them. CDR3 size: 14 residues. The germline gives CDR1 SGDLS, CDR2 YYNGEE. Here the CDR3 reads CASTRGSLGTEAFF. The CDR3 coding sequence is TGTGCCAGCACCAGGGGATCCTTGGGCACTGAAGCTTTCTTT.

This clone was observed once. This rearrangement joins TRBV10-2 to TRBJ2-5; D might be TRBD2 (5 bases). The CDR3 has 15 residues. V was pared by 2 bases and J by 1 base, with 11 bases between. Germline V gene data show CDR1 as WSHSY and CDR2 as SAAADI. The CDR3 DNA is TGCGCCAGCAGTGAGGATTTCGGGGTCCAAGAGACCCAGTACTTC. Its translation: CASSEDFGVQETQYF.

V gene TRBV5-1 combines with J gene TRBJ1-1; D gene ambiguous. Per germline, CDR1 SGHRS and CDR2 YFSETQ. CDR3 size: 15 residues. V lost 0 bases, J lost 1 base, and 10 bases lay in between. The CDR3 DNA reads TGCGCCAGCAGCTTGGAGTGGCAGTCGAACACTGAAGCTTTCTTT. It specifies CASSLEWQSNTEAFF.

V is TRBV5-1 and J is TRBJ2-2, with 7 bases fitting TRBD2. Germline trimming cut 6 bases from V and 7 bases from J; bases unmatched to any gene: 18. CDR3 length equals 17 residues. Looked up from germline, CDR1 is SGHRS and CDR2 is YFSETQ. The CDR3 loop reads CASMGGHGTGGIGELFF. The CDR3 DNA reads TGCGCCAGCATGGGAGGGCATGGGACCGGAGGAATCGGGGAGCTGTTTTTT.

The V and J genes are TRBV11-2 and TRBJ2-1, with 7 positions matching TRBD2. CDR1 and CDR2 from the germline V gene are SGHAT and FQNNGV. CDR3 length equals 17 residues. After removal of 4 bases from V and 0 bases from J, the junction contained 9 bases not matched to a gene. The CDR3 loop is CASSSNYGRRSYNEQFF. The CDR3 DNA sequence: TGTGCCAGCAGCTCGAACTACGGGAGGCGCTCCTACAATGAGCAGTTCTTC.

The chain links TRBV28 to TRBJ1-4, with a possible D match to TRBD1 (5 bases). Trimming left V 7 bases short and J 8 bases short, with 14 bases between. CDR3 length: 13 amino acids. CDR1 and CDR2 (germline): MDHEN, SYDVKM. The CDR3 sequence is CASKRGGDEKLFF. DNA of the CDR3: TGTGCCAGCAAAAGGGGAGGGGACGAAAAACTGTTTTTT.

The chain has TRBV5-3 and TRBJ1-6, with D maybe TRBD1 (6 bases). Being an ORF, TRBV5-3 has a function that is uncertain. The V end lost 0 bases, the J end lost 17 bases, and 9 bases lay between the germline ends. This CDR3 region has 11 residues. The chain's CDR3 is CARSLGGHFHF. The CDR3, as DNA: TGTGCCAGAAGCTTGGGGGGGCACTTCCACTTT.

The chain links TRBV21-1 to TRBJ2-1; the table assigns TRBD1, which was not confirmed against the DNA. TRBV21-1 is annotated as a pseudogene. CDR3 length equals 20 residues. The CDR3 DNA reads TGTGCCAGCAGCAAAGAGGGGGGACAGGGGGCGCGGTCTATCCCCAATGAGCAGTTCTTC. Amino acids: CASSKEGGQGARSIPNEQFF.

The V call is TRBV6-1, the J call TRBJ2-1; a possible D gene is TRBD1 (6 bases). This CDR3 is built from 13 residues. V lost 7 bases and J lost 8, with 15 bases in between. CDR1 is MNHNS, CDR2 SASEGT, per germline. This CDR3 is CASMPRKGDEQFF. DNA for the CDR3: TGTGCCAGCATGCCACGTAAGGGGGATGAGCAGTTCTTC.

The rearrangement joins TRBV19 to TRBJ2-1; the match to TRBD1 covers 7 bases. Trimming cost V 7 bases and J 3 bases; bases outside gene matches: 12. Per germline, CDR1 LNHDA and CDR2 SQIVND (reference sequence). The length of the CDR3 is 16 residues. For the CDR3, the DNA is TGTGCCAGTACCAGGGACAGTGGATCTATCTACAATGAGCAGTTCTTC. This sequence encodes CASTRDSGSIYNEQFF.

V usage is TRBV28 and J usage is TRBJ2-7; 8 nucleotides agree with TRBD2. With 3 bases clipped from V and 2 bases from J, the junction kept 3 bases outside the gene matches. The germline V gene has CDR1 MDHEN and CDR2 SYDVKM. CDR3 length: 14 amino acids. The CDR3 region has the DNA TGTGCCAGCAGTTTCTTCGGGAGGGCCTACGAGCAGTACTTC. This sequence encodes CASSFFGRAYEQYF.

The chain joins TRBV27 to TRBJ1-1; D gene unclear. V was cut by 7 bases and J by 1 base, with 13 bases left in between. The CDR3 length is 14 residues. Looked up from germline, CDR1 is MNHEY and CDR2 is SMNVEV (reference sequence). The CDR3 bases are TGTGCCAGCACCCCGGCGGGCTCGAACACTGAAGCTTTCTTT. This encodes CASTPAGSNTEAFF.

The V and J genes are TRBV7-8 and TRBJ1-2; TRBD1 agrees at 7 bases. The CDR3 consists of 15 residues. CDR1 and CDR2 from the germline V gene are SGHVS and FQNEAQ. J lost 4 bases, V lost 4 bases, and 9 bases had no gene match. DNA for the CDR3: TGTGCCAGCAGCTCCAGGGGGGCGGGGAGCTATGGCTACACCTTC. Amino acid sequence: CASSSRGAGSYGYTF.

This rearrangement joins TRBV14 to TRBJ2-7; D ambiguous. This CDR3 comprises 12 residues. V lost 0 bases to trimming and J lost 3 bases, with 3 bases between them. Looked up from germline, CDR1 is SGHDN and CDR2 is FVKESK. The CDR3 protein is CASSQDSYEQYF. CDR3 DNA sequence: TGTGCCAGCAGCCAAGACAGCTACGAGCAGTACTTC. Drawing the rest from reference TRBV14 and TRBJ2-7, the complete variable domain is EAGVTQFPSHSVIEKGQTVTLRCDPISGHDNLYWYRRVMGKEIKFLLHFVKESKQDESGMPNNRFLAERTGGTYSTLKVQPAELEDSGVYFCASSQDSYEQYFGPGTRLTVT.

The rearrangement links TRBV21-1 to TRBJ2-7; TRBD2 is the table's D call and was not checked against the DNA. TRBV21-1 is marked as a pseudogene. The length of the CDR3 is 14 residues. CDR3 sequence reads: CASNPGRVLYEQYF. CDR3 nucleotides: TGTGCCAGCAATCCTGGGCGGGTTTTGTACGAGCAGTACTTC.

This clone was found once. The chain employs TRBV28 and TRBJ2-1, with D maybe TRBD1 (5 bases). The CDR3 totals 14 residues. With 9 bases removed from V and 2 bases from J, the gap between germline ends came to 14 bases. Germline V CDR1 and CDR2: MDHEN, SYDVKM. CDR3: CARPCQGAYNEQFF. The CDR3 nucleotides are TGTGCCAGACCCTGCCAGGGCGCCTACAATGAGCAGTTCTTC.

This sequence joins TRBV6-5 and TRBJ2-4, with 7 bases matching TRBD2. V trimming: 5 bases; J trimming: 8 bases; junction bases outside the gene matches: 9. Germline V gene lookup returns CDR1 MNHEY and CDR2 SVGAGI. The CDR3 totals 14 residues. In DNA form, the CDR3 reads TGTGCCAGCAGTACTGGGACTACTATCGACATTCAGTACTTC. The encoded protein is CASSTGTTIDIQYF.

This chain uses TRBV2 with TRBJ1-2; 8 positions agree with TRBD1. After removal of 6 bases from V and 4 bases from J, the junction contained 4 bases not matched to a gene. CDR3 length: 13 residues. Germline V CDR1 and CDR2: SNHLY, FYNNEI. For the CDR3, the DNA is TGTGCCAGCAGATCCGGACAGGGCTATGGCTACACCTTC. Translating it yields CASRSGQGYGYTF.

The J gene is TRBJ1-5, the V gene TRBV19; TRBD1 matches 8 bases. V shed 5 bases and J 6 bases; nucleotides not matched to a gene: 9. CDR1 and CDR2 (germline): LNHDA, SQIVND (reference sequence). The CDR3 is 15 amino acids. The CDR3 bases are TGTGCCAGTAGTCTTCGCCAGGGGGCAGTTCAGCCCCAGCATTTT. This translates into CASSLRQGAVQPQHF.

The V call is TRBV10-1, the J call TRBJ2-7, with 9 bases matching TRBD1. The CDR3 runs to 14 residues. Trimming removed 10 bases from V and 0 bases from J; junction bases left unmatched: 7. Germline values: CDR1 WNHNN, CDR2 SYGVQD (reference sequence). This CDR3 is CAKPRDRVSYEQYF. DNA of the CDR3: TGCGCCAAGCCCCGGGACAGGGTCTCCTACGAGCAGTACTTC.